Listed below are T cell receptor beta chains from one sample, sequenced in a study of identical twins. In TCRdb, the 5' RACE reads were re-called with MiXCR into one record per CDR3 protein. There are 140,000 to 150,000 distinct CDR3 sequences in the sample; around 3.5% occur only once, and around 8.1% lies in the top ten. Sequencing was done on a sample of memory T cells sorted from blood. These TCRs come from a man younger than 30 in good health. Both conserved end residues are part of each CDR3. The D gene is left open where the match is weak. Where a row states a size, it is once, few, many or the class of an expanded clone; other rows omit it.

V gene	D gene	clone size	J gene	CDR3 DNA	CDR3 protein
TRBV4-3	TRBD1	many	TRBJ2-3	TGCGCCAGCAGCCGCCTGGGACAGGGCGCGACAGATACGCAGTATTTT	CASSRLGQGATDTQYF
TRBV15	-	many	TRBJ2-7	TGTGCCACCAGCATGCAGGGGTTCCTCTACGAGCAGTACTTC	CATSMQGFLYEQYF
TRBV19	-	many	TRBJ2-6	TGTGCCAGTAGTCCGGAGGGACGTTCGCAACCGATCTCTGGGGCCAACGTCCTGACTTTC	CASSPEGRSQPISGANVLTF
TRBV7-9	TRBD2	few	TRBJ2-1	TGTGCCAGCAGCACCCCGACTAGCGGAGCCTCCAATGAGCAGTTCTTC	CASSTPTSGASNEQFF
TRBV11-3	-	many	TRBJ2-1	TGTGCCAGCAGTACCCCCCGGGAGTTTGGACGGCAGCAGTTCTTC	CASSTPREFGRQQFF
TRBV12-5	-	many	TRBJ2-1	TGTGCTAGTGGATACTCACCCAGCAATGAGCAGTTCTTC	CASGYSPSNEQFF
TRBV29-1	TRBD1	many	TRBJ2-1	TGCAGCGTTGCGAGACAGGGGGGGAATGAGCAGTTCTTC	CSVARQGGNEQFF
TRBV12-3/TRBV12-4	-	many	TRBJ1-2	TGTGCCAGCAGTTTACGAGACAGACCATGGGGCTACACCTTC	CASSLRDRPWGYTF
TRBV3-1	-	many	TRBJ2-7	TGTGCCAGCTGTAGCGGTCTGTCCTACGAGCAGTACTTC	CASCSGLSYEQYF
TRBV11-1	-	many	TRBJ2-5	TGTGCCAGCAGACCTGAAGGGCCCAGAGAGACCCAGTACTTC	CASRPEGPRETQYF
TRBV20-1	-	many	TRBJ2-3	TGCAGTGCTAGCCGGGGGCTAGCGGTTCCCAGGGGGCCCACAGATACGCAGTATTTT	CSASRGLAVPRGPTDTQYF
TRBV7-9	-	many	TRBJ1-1	TGTGCCAGCATCGGTCTCAGGAACACTGAAGCTTTCTTT	CASIGLRNTEAFF
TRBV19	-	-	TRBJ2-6	TGTGCCAGTAGCCATAATACAGAAGGGTGGTCTGGGGCCAACGTCCTGACTTTC	CASSHNTEGWSGANVLTF
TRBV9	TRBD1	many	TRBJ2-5	TGTGCCAGCAGCGTAGACAGGGGGCATTGGGAGACCCAGTACTTC	CASSVDRGHWETQYF
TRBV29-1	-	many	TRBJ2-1	TGCAGCGTTGCCACCCACGCGGGACAATGGATAAATGAGCAGTTCTTC	CSVATHAGQWINEQFF
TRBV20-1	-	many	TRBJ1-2	TGCAGTGCTTCGATACTGGGGTATGGCTACACCTTC	CSASILGYGYTF
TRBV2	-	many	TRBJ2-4	TGTGCCAGCAGAGACAGACTACTGAGGGACATTCAGTACTTC	CASRDRLLRDIQYF
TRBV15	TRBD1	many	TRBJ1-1	TGTGCCACCAGCAGGAGGGGACAGGTCAACACTGAAGCTTTCTTT	CATSRRGQVNTEAFF
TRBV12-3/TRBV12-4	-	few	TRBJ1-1	TGTGCCAGCAGTTTACAGCTGAACACTGAAGCTTTCTTT	CASSLQLNTEAFF
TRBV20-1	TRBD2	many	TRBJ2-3	TGCAGTGCCATGGGACTAGCGAGGTACACAGATACGCAGTATTTT	CSAMGLARYTDTQYF
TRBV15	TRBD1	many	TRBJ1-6	TGTGCCACCAGCAGAGGGACAGGGGACAATTCACCCCTCCACTTT	CATSRGTGDNSPLHF
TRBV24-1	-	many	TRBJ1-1	TGTGCCACCAGTGATTACTCATCGGCGGAAGCTTTCTTT	CATSDYSSAEAFF
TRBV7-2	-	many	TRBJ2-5	TGTGCCAGCAGCTTAGACAGGATGAATTTAGAGACCCAGTACTTC	CASSLDRMNLETQYF
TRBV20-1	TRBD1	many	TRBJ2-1	TGCAGTGCTCCCCCCGGGGGACAGGGCTACAATGAGCAGTTCTTC	CSAPPGGQGYNEQFF
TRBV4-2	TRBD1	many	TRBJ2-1	TGTGCCAGCAGCCCGACCGGGACAGGGGGCGATGAGCAGTTCTTC	CASSPTGTGGDEQFF
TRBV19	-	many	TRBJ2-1	TGTGCCAGTATCCCCGTGAGCGGCGGAGTCAATGAGCAGTTCTTC	CASIPVSGGVNEQFF
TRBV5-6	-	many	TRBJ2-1	TGTGCCAGCAGCTTAGGACAGTTCTACAATGAGCAGTTCTTC	CASSLGQFYNEQFF
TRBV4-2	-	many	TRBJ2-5	TGTGCCAGCAGCCAAGCAATCCAGGCGGAGACCCAGTACTTC	CASSQAIQAETQYF
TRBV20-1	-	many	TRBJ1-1	TGCAGTGCTAGAGTGAGCACTGAAGCTTTCTTT	CSARVSTEAFF
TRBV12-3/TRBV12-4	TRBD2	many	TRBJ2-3	TGTGCCAGCAGTCAACTAGCGGGATTAACAGATACGCAGTATTTT	CASSQLAGLTDTQYF
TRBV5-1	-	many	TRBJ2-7	TGCGCCAGCAGCGAAAAGGTTGGGACGTCCTACGAGCAGTACTTC	CASSEKVGTSYEQYF
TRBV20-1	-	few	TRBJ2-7	TGCAGTGCTTGGACCGCCACCTACGAGCAGTACTTC	CSAWTATYEQYF
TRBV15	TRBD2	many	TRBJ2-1	TGTGCCACCAGCAGAGATCCTTCACCGGGACTAGCGCCCGAGCAGTTCTTC	CATSRDPSPGLAPEQFF
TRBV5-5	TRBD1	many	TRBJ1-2	TGTGCCAGCAGCTTAGGGGGCTGGGAGGGGCAGGCGGCCTATGGCTACACCTTC	CASSLGGWEGQAAYGYTF
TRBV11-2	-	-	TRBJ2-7	TGTGCCAGCAGCTCCTACAACCTAGGGGGGCCCTCCCCCCAGCAGTACTTC	CASSSYNLGGPSPQQYF
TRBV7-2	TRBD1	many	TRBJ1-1	TGTGCCAGCAGCTATCAGGGGGCGTACACTGAAGCTTTCTTT	CASSYQGAYTEAFF
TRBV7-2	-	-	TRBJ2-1	TGTGCCAGCAGCTTAGGACCGGCGGCTGTGGAGTACAATGAGCAGTTCTTC	CASSLGPAAVEYNEQFF
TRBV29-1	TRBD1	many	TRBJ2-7	TGCAGCGCCGCGAACCAGGGGGCTGGGAACTACGAGCAGTACTTC	CSAANQGAGNYEQYF
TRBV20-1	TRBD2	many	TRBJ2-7	TGCAGTGCTAGAGACTACCTTGGAGGGCCGGGGGGCTACGAGCAGTACTTC	CSARDYLGGPGGYEQYF
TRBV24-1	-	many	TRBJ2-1	TGTGCCACCAGCAGAGAAGGTGAGCAGTTCTTC	CATSREGEQFF
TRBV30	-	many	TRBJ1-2	TGTGCCTGGAGACAGGATTATAACTATGGCTACACCTTC	CAWRQDYNYGYTF
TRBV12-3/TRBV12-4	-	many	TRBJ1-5	TGTGCCAGCAGTTGGACCGACAGCCAGCCCCAGCATTTT	CASSWTDSQPQHF
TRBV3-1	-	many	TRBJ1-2	TGTGCCAGCAGCCCCTCTAGCGATGGCTACACCTTC	CASSPSSDGYTF
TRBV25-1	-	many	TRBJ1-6	TGTGCCAGCAGTTCGTGGCACTTT	CASSSWHF
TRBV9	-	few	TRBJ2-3	TGTGCCAGCAGCGTAGAGTTGTGGACGAGGCCAGATACGCAGTATTTT	CASSVELWTRPDTQYF
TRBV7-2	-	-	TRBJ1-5	TGTGCCAGCAGCTTAGCGAGGCAGGGCGTCTATAGCAATCAGCCCCAGCATTTT	CASSLARQGVYSNQPQHF
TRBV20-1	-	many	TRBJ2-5	TGCAGTGCTACACCCTTGGGGAGGTTTGAGACCCAGTACTTC	CSATPLGRFETQYF
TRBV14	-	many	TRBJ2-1	TGTGCCAGCAGCCAAGAGTCATTAGCGCTCCCCTACAATGAGCAGTTCTTC	CASSQESLALPYNEQFF
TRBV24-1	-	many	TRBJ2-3	TGTGCCACCAGTGACACAGGGGGGGGCACAGATACGCAGTATTTT	CATSDTGGGTDTQYF
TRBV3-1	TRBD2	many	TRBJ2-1	TGTGCCAGCAGCCTTAGCGGGAATCATAATGAGCAGTTCTTC	CASSLSGNHNEQFF
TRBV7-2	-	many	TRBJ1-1	TGTGCCAGCCGGACAGCGATTGAAGCTTTCTTT	CASRTAIEAFF
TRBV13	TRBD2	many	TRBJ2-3	TGTGCCAGCAGACTAGCGGGAGCGGCAGATACGCAGTATTTT	CASRLAGAADTQYF
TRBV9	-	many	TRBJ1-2	TGTGCCAGCAACCGGGAGAGCTATGGCTACACCTTC	CASNRESYGYTF
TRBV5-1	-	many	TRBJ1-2	TGCGCCAGCAGCCCAGCGGACTACTATGGCTACACCTTC	CASSPADYYGYTF